Below, 22 T cell receptor beta chains from the same sample are listed, as sequenced in a study of blood T cell repertoires in COVID-19. Measured with immunoSEQ multiplex PCR; TCRdb has only the in-frame clones, and not every one. The table has fewer than 400,000 clones, roughly 90% seen once. The sample taken for sequencing was PBMCs or T cells enriched from blood (not recorded which). These receptor sequences come from a woman aged 18-29 years who had recovered from COVID-19.

The chain is built from TRBV5-1 and TRBJ2-7, with D perhaps matching TRBD1 (5 bases). The CDR3 is 13 amino acids. Trimming removed 4 bases from V and 6 bases from J, with 14 bases in between. Looked up from germline, CDR1 is SGHRS and CDR2 is YFSETQ. CDR3 coding DNA: TGCGCCAGCAGCCCGGACACCCTATTCGAGCAGTACTTC. Protein: CASSPDTLFEQYF.

The genes are TRBV20-1 and TRBJ2-7; D is ambiguous. The CDR3 consists of 10 residues. Germline lookup yields CDR1 DFQATT and CDR2 SNEGSKA (reference sequence). V lost 6 bases, J lost 3 bases, and 6 bases lay in between. CDR3 loop: CSALDYEQYF. The CDR3 DNA sequence: TGCAGTGCCCTAGACTACGAGCAGTACTTC.

This chain connects TRBV4-1 to TRBJ2-2; tentative D call: TRBD1 (5 bases). CDR1 and CDR2 from the germline V gene are MGHRA and YSYEKL. Trimming removed 3 bases at V and 2 bases at J, with 7 bases between. The CDR3 totals 14 residues. In nucleotides, the CDR3 is TGCGCCAGCAGCCAGGGGCACAACACCGGGGAGCTGTTTTTT. Its protein is CASSQGHNTGELFF.

The chain recombines TRBV7-9 with TRBJ1-1, with D perhaps matching TRBD1 (6 bases). The V end lost 3 bases, the J end lost 3 bases, and 17 bases lay between the germline ends. This CDR3 spans 16 amino acids. From germline, CDR1 is SEHNR and CDR2 FQNEAQ (reference sequence). In nucleotides, the CDR3 is TGTGCCAGCAGCTTTGACAGGTACCCGAAATACACTGAAGCTTTCTTT. It is translated as CASSFDRYPKYTEAFF.

The J gene is TRBJ2-2, the V gene TRBV13; 10 bases agree with TRBD1. The CDR3 runs to 18 residues. The junction had 7 bases not matched to a gene; V was cut back by 0 bases and J by 3 bases. Germline V gives CDR1 PRHDT, CDR2 FYEKMQ (reference sequence). This chain's CDR3 is CASSLGDRGQGYTGELFF. The CDR3 DNA follows: TGTGCCAGCAGCTTAGGAGACAGGGGACAGGGGTACACCGGGGAGCTGTTTTTT. The variable domain in full, completed from reference TRBV13 and TRBJ2-2, reads AAGVIQSPRHLIKEKRETATLKCYPIPRHDTVYWYQQGPGQDPQFLISFYEKMQSDKGSIPDRFSAQQFSDYHSELNMSSLELGDSALYFCASSLGDRGQGYTGELFFGEGSRLTVL.

V gene TRBV16 combines with J gene TRBJ1-1, with TRBD1 as a possible D gene (5 bases). The CDR3 runs to 13 residues. V was trimmed by 3 bases and J by 5 bases, leaving 10 bases between them. Germline loops: CDR1 KGHSY, CDR2 FQNENV. CDR3 amino acids: CASSHGGGTEAFF. The CDR3 DNA sequence: TGTGCCAGCAGCCACGGGGGTGGTACTGAAGCTTTCTTT.

V usage is TRBV29-1 and J usage is TRBJ1-3, with no clear D. V was pared by 6 bases and J by 2 bases, with 11 bases between. CDR1 is SQVTM and CDR2 is ANQGSEA in the germline V gene. This CDR3 contains 13 residues. The CDR3 sequence: CSVENWTGNTIYF. The CDR3 nucleotides are TGCAGCGTGGAGAATTGGACTGGAAACACCATATATTTT.

The rearrangement uses TRBV7-9 and TRBJ1-2, with TRBD1 matching over 7 bases. Per the germline V gene, CDR1 is SEHNR and CDR2 is FQNEAQ (reference sequence). The ends lost 5 bases at V and 4 bases at J; junction bases unmatched: 4. This CDR3 is 13 amino acids long. The CDR3 coding sequence is TGTGCCAGCAGCCACCGGGACAGCTATGGCTACACCTTC. This translates into CASSHRDSYGYTF.

The chain couples TRBV7-2 to TRBJ1-5, with 9 bases aligning to TRBD1. The germline V gene encodes CDR1 SGHTA and CDR2 FQGNSA. This CDR3 region has 14 residues. The J segment lost 6 bases and the V segment lost 4 bases, leaving 4 bases of the junction unmatched. In nucleotides, the CDR3 is TGTGCCAGCAGCTGGGGGGACAGGGCTCAGCCCCAGCATTTT. Translating gives CASSWGDRAQPQHF. Combining the CDR3 with reference TRBV7-2 and TRBJ1-5 gives the whole variable domain GAGVSQSPSNKVTEKGKDVELRCDPISGHTALYWYRQSLGQGLEFLIYFQGNSAPDKSGLPSDRFSAERTGGSVSTLTIQRTQQEDSAVYLCASSWGDRAQPQHFGDGTRLSIL.

The chain employs TRBV7-2 and TRBJ2-3; D perhaps matches TRBD2 (6 bases). This CDR3 is built from 12 residues. Germline assignment: CDR1 SGHTA and CDR2 FQGNSA. V was trimmed by 8 bases and J by 6 bases, leaving 12 bases between them. The CDR3 is CASRRGGDTQYF. The CDR3 nucleotides are TGTGCCAGCCGGCGGGGTGGCGATACGCAGTATTTT.

This chain links TRBV5-1 with TRBJ2-5, with 11 bases identical to TRBD1. V was pared by 4 bases and J by 5 bases, with 10 bases of the junction left unmatched. Germline CDR1 is SGHRS and CDR2 is YFSETQ. The CDR3 is made up of 16 amino acids. CDR3 region: CASSGRDRGIWETQYF. DNA of the CDR3: TGCGCCAGCAGCGGACGGGACAGGGGGATATGGGAGACCCAGTACTTC.

The chain carries TRBV19 and TRBJ2-3; 8 bases fit TRBD1. The CDR3 covers 15 residues. The ends lost 4 bases at V and 2 bases at J; junction bases unmatched: 5. Germline V gene lookup returns CDR1 LNHDA and CDR2 SQIVND (reference sequence). This CDR3 is CASSRQGIYTDTQYF. The CDR3 region has the DNA TGTGCCAGTAGTAGACAGGGGATATACACAGATACGCAGTATTTT.

This chain connects TRBV7-2 to TRBJ2-5; D is possibly TRBD2 (5 bases). Trimming pared 5 bases from V and 7 bases from J, leaving 17 bases between. The CDR3 totals 14 residues. Germline CDR1 SGHTA, CDR2 FQGNSA. The CDR3 nucleotides read TGTGCCAGCAGCCAGAGGGATCCGGCGGGGACCCAGTACTTC. Its translation is CASSQRDPAGTQYF.

V and J are TRBV19 and TRBJ2-1; 11 positions agree with TRBD2. V shed 5 bases and J 0 bases; nucleotides not matched to a gene: 9. This CDR3 is built from 18 residues. Germline V gene data show CDR1 as LNHDA and CDR2 as SQIVND (reference sequence). CDR3 sequence: CASSPFLLAGGSYNEQFF. CDR3 bases: TGTGCCAGTAGTCCCTTTCTCCTAGCGGGGGGCTCCTACAATGAGCAGTTCTTC.

For the CDR3, the DNA is TGTGCCAGCTCCCCCCTCCTAGGAAACACCATATATTTT. Translating gives CASSPLLGNTIYF. The chain is built from TRBV27 and TRBJ1-3; the D is unclear. The CDR3 length is 13 residues. The ends were cut back, 8 bases at V and 4 bases at J, with 12 bases in the middle. Germline CDR1 reads MNHEY; CDR2 reads SMNVEV (reference sequence).

This rearrangement joins TRBV19 to TRBJ1-1, with D perhaps TRBD1 (6 bases). Trimming pared 4 bases from V and 8 bases from J, leaving 20 bases between. Germline CDR1 is LNHDA and CDR2 is SQIVND (reference sequence). The CDR3 has 15 amino acids. Here the CDR3 reads CASSTPGHPRGEAFF. In DNA, the CDR3 is TGTGCCAGTAGTACTCCGGGACACCCAAGGGGGGAAGCTTTCTTT. Full variable domain (rest looked up from reference TRBV19 and TRBJ1-1): DGGITQSPKYLFRKEGQNVTLSCEQNLNHDAMYWYRQDPGQGLRLIYYSQIVNDFQKGDIAEGYSVSREKKESFPLTVTSAQKNPTAFYLCASSTPGHPRGEAFFGQGTRLTVV.

The chain combines TRBV2 with TRBJ1-1; D gene unclear. The CDR3 contains 13 residues. Between the trimmed V and J ends, which lost 3 bases and 4 bases, there was a span of 9 bases. Per the germline V gene, CDR1 is SNHLY and CDR2 is FYNNEI. This chain's CDR3 is CASSDNSGTEAFF. In DNA, the CDR3 is TGTGCCAGCAGTGACAATTCAGGCACTGAAGCTTTCTTT.

The chain is built from TRBV7-2 and TRBJ1-2; 10 nucleotides line up with TRBD1. Germline CDR1 and CDR2: SGHTA and FQGNSA. V dropped 5 bases and J dropped 6; count of bases not matched to a gene: 9. The CDR3 runs to 15 residues. CDR3 sequence: CASSQSGTGAHGYTF. The CDR3 region has the DNA TGTGCCAGCAGCCAATCCGGGACAGGGGCCCATGGCTACACCTTC. The variable domain in full, with the rest retrieved from reference TRBV7-2 and TRBJ1-2, is GAGVSQSPSNKVTEKGKDVELRCDPISGHTALYWYRQSLGQGLEFLIYFQGNSAPDKSGLPSDRFSAERTGGSVSTLTIQRTQQEDSAVYLCASSQSGTGAHGYTFGSGTRLTVV.

This clone was observed a handful of times. This chain connects TRBV19 to TRBJ2-1; 8 positions match TRBD1. CDR1 is LNHDA, CDR2 SQIVND, per germline (reference sequence). V lost 6 bases and J lost 4; bases outside the gene matches: 2. This CDR3 contains 13 residues. The CDR3 nucleotides read TGTGCCAGTAGGGGGACAGGATACAATGAGCAGTTCTTC. It codes for CASRGTGYNEQFF.

This chain links TRBV19 with TRBJ2-7; the D gene is possibly TRBD2 (5 bases). Germline assignment: CDR1 LNHDA and CDR2 SQIVND (reference sequence). V lost 0 bases to trimming and J lost 2 bases, with 14 bases between them. The CDR3 has 16 residues. The CDR3 protein is CASSIDLEARTYEQYF. The CDR3 coding sequence is TGTGCCAGTAGTATAGATTTGGAGGCGAGGACCTACGAGCAGTACTTC. The variable domain in full, with the rest retrieved from reference TRBV19 and TRBJ2-7, is DGGITQSPKYLFRKEGQNVTLSCEQNLNHDAMYWYRQDPGQGLRLIYYSQIVNDFQKGDIAEGYSVSREKKESFPLTVTSAQKNPTAFYLCASSIDLEARTYEQYFGPGTRLTVT.

This clone showed up just once. The V call is TRBV7-9, the J call TRBJ2-7, with D hard to call. Germline CDR1 is SEHNR and CDR2 is FQNEAQ (reference sequence). The CDR3 totals 13 residues. V dropped 1 base and J dropped 4 bases, with 8 bases sitting between them. The CDR3 DNA sequence: TGTGCCAGCAGCTTAGGGCTTTCTTACGAGCAGTACTTC. Encoded protein: CASSLGLSYEQYF.

The chain carries TRBV7-8 and TRBJ2-2, with D perhaps matching TRBD1 (6 bases). Per the germline V gene, CDR1 is SGHVS and CDR2 is FQNEAQ. The CDR3 is made up of 15 amino acids. The V end was cut by 4 bases, the J end by 4 bases, with 13 bases between. Written as DNA, the CDR3 is TGTGCCAGCAGCTACCGGGACACTTTCACCGGGGAGCTGTTTTTT. It codes for CASSYRDTFTGELFF.